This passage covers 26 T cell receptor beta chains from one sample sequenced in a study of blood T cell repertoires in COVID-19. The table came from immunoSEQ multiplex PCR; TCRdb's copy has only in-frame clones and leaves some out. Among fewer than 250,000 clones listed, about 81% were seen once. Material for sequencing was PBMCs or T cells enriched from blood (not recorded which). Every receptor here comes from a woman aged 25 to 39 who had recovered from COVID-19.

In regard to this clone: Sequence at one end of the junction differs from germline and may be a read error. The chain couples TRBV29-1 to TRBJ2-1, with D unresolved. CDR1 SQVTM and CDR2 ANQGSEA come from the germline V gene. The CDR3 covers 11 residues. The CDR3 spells CSVEDQRGQFF. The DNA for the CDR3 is TGCAGCGTCGAAGACCAGAGAGGGCAGTTCTTC.

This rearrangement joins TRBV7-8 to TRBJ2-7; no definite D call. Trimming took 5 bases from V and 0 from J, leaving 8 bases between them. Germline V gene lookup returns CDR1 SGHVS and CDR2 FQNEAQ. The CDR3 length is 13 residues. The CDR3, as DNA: TGTGCCAGCAGCCGTTCCTTCTCCTACGAGCAGTACTTC. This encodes CASSRSFSYEQYF.

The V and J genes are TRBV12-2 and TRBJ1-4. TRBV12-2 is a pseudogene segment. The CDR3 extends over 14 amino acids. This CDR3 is CASRPSALHEKLFF. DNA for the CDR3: TGTGCAAGTCGCCCGTCCGCGCTTCATGAAAAACTGTTTTTT.

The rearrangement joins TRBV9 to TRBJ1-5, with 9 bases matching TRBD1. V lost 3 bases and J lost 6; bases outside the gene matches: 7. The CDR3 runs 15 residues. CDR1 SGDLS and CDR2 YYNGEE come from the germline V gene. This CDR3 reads CASSGGTGKSQPQHF. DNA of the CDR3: TGTGCCAGCAGCGGGGGGACAGGGAAGAGTCAGCCCCAGCATTTT.

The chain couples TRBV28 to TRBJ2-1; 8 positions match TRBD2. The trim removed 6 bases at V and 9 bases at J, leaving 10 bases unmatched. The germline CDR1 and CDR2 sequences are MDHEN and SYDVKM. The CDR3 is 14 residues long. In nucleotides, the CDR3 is TGTGCCAGCAGGGTTAGCGGGGCCTTGGGTGAGCAGTTCTTC. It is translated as CASRVSGALGEQFF. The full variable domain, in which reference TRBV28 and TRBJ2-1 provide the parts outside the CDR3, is DVKVTQSSRYLVKRTGEKVFLECVQDMDHENMFWYRQDPGLGLRLIYFSYDVKMKEKGDIPEGYSVSREKKERFSLILESASTNQTSMYLCASRVSGALGEQFFGPGTRLTVL.

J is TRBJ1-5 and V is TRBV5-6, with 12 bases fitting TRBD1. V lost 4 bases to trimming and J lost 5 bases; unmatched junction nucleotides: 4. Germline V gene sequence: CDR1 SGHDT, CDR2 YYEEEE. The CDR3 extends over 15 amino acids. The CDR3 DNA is TGTGCCAGCAGCGGGGGGACAGGGGGCGATCAGCCCCAGCATTTT. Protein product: CASSGGTGGDQPQHF.

The CDR3 reads CASSEGQWTQYF. For the CDR3, the DNA is TGTGCCAGCAGTGAAGGGCAGTGGACCCAGTACTTC. The gene calls are TRBV2 and TRBJ2-5; D gene uncertain. This CDR3 is 12 amino acids long. Germline V gene data show CDR1 as SNHLY and CDR2 as FYNNEI. V gave up 1 base and J gave up 7 bases, with 7 bases separating them.

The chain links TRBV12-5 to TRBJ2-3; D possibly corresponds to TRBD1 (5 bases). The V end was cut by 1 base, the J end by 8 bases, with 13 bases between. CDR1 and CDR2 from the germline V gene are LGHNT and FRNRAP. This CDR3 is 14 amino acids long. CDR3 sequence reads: CASGLADSLRTQYF. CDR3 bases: TGTGCTAGTGGTTTGGCCGACAGTCTCCGTACGCAGTATTTT.

The CDR3 reads CASSPYRPLSSPLHF. CDR3 DNA: TGTGCCAGCTCACCGTACAGGCCCCTTTCCTCACCCCTCCACTTT. V usage is TRBV18 and J usage is TRBJ1-6; a possible D gene is TRBD1 (5 bases). This CDR3 comprises 15 residues. Germline V gene data show CDR1 as KGHSH and CDR2 as LQKENI. The ends were cut back, 3 bases at V and 10 bases at J, with 16 bases in the middle.

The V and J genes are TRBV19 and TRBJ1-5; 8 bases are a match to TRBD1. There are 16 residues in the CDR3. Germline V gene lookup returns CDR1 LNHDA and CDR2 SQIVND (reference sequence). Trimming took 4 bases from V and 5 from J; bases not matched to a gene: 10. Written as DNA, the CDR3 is TGTGCCAGTAGTAAGGGCAGGGGGCCACAATATCAGCCCCAGCATTTT. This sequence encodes CASSKGRGPQYQPQHF.

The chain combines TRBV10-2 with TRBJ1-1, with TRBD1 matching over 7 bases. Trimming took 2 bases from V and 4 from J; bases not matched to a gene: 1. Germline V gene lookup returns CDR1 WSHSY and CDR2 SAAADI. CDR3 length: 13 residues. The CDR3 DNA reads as TGCGCCAGCAGTGAGAACAGGGGCACTGAAGCTTTCTTT. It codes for CASSENRGTEAFF.

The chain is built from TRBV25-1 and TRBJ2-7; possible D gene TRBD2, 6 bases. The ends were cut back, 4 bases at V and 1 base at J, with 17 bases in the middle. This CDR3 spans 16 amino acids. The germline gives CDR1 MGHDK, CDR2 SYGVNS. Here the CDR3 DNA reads TGTGCCAGCAGTGGACCGGGGGTATCAAGGTCCTACGAGCAGTACTTC. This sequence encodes CASSGPGVSRSYEQYF.

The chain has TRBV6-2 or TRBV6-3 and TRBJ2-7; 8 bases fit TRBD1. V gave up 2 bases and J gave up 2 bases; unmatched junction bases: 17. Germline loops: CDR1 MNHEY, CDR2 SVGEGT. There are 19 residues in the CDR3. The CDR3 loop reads CASSYRPRDRTQNTYEQYF. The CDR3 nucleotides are TGTGCCAGCAGTTACAGGCCAAGGGACAGGACGCAAAACACCTACGAGCAGTACTTC.

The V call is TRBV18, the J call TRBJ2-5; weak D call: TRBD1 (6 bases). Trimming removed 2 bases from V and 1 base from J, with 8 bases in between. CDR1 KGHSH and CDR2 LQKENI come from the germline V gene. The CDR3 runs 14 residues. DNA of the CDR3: TGTGCCAGCTCACCAAGGACAGCCCAAGAGACCCAGTACTTC. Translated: CASSPRTAQETQYF. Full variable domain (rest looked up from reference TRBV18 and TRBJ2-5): NAGVMQNPRHLVRRRGQEARLRCSPMKGHSHVYWYRQLPEEGLKFMVYLQKENIIDESGMPKERFSAEFPKEGPSILRIQQVVRGDSAAYFCASSPRTAQETQYFGPGTRLLVL.

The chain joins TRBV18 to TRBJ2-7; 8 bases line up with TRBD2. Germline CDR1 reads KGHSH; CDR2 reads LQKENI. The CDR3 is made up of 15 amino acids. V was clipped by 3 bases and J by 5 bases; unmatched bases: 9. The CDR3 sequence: CASSPAGGGTNEQYF. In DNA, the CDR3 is TGTGCCAGCTCACCGGCGGGGGGCGGGACCAACGAGCAGTACTTC.

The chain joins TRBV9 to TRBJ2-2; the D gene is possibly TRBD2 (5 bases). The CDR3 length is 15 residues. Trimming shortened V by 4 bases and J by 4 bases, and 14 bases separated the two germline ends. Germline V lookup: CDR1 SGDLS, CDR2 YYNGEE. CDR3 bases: TGTGCCAGCAGCCCCGCGAGCGGTAGCACCGGGGAGCTGTTTTTT. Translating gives CASSPASGSTGELFF. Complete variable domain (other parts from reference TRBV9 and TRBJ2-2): DSGVTQTPKHLITATGQRVTLRCSPRSGDLSVYWYQQSLDQGLQFLIQYYNGEERAKGNILERFSAQQFPDLHSELNLSSLELGDSALYFCASSPASGSTGELFFGEGSRLTVL.

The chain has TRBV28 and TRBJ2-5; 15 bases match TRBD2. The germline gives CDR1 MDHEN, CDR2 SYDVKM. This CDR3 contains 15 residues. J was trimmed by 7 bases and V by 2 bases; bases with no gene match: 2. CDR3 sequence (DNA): TGTGCCAGCAGTTTAGGACTAGCGGGGGGGAGGACCCAGTACTTC. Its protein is CASSLGLAGGRTQYF.

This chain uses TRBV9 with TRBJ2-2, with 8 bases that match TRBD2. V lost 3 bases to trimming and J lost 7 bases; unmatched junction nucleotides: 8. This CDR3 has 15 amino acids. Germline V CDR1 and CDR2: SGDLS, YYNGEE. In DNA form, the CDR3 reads TGTGCCAGCAGCGCCCCCGGGACTAGTGGCGGGGAGCTGTTTTTT. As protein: CASSAPGTSGGELFF. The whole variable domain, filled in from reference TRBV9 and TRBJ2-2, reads DSGVTQTPKHLITATGQRVTLRCSPRSGDLSVYWYQQSLDQGLQFLIQYYNGEERAKGNILERFSAQQFPDLHSELNLSSLELGDSALYFCASSAPGTSGGELFFGEGSRLTVL.

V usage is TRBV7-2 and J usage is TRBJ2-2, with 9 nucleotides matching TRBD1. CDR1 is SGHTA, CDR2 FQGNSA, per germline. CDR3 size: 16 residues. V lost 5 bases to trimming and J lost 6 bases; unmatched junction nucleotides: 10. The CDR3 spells CASSPGGQGGSGELFF. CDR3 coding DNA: TGTGCCAGCAGCCCCGGGGGACAGGGTGGATCCGGGGAGCTGTTTTTT.

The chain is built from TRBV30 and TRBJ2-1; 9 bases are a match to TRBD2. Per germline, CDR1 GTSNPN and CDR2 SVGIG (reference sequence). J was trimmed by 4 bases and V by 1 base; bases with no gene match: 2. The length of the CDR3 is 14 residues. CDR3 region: CAWSGLAVYNEQFF. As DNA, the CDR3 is TGTGCCTGGAGTGGACTAGCGGTATACAATGAGCAGTTCTTC.

DNA for the CDR3: TGCGCCAGCAGTGAGACTCGCAGGGCCCTTAGCAATCAGCCCCAGCATTTT. As protein: CASSETRRALSNQPQHF. The J gene is TRBJ1-5, the V gene TRBV10-1; D perhaps matches TRBD1 (5 bases). From germline, CDR1 is WNHNN and CDR2 SYGVQD (reference sequence). The CDR3 consists of 17 residues. V lost 2 bases and J lost 0, with 14 bases in between.

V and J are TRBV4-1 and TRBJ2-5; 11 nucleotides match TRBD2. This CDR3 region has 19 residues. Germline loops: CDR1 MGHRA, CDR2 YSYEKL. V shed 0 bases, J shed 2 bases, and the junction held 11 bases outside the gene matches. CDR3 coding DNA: TGCGCCAGCAGCCAAGATAGGAGGCTAGCGGGAGGCCCGCAAGAGACCCAGTACTTC. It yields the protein CASSQDRRLAGGPQETQYF.

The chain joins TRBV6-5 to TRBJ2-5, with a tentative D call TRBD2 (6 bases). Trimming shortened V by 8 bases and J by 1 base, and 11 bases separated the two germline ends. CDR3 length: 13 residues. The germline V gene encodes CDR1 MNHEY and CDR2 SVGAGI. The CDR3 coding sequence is TGTGCCAGCTCCGGCGGGACCCAAGAGACCCAGTACTTC. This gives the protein CASSGGTQETQYF.

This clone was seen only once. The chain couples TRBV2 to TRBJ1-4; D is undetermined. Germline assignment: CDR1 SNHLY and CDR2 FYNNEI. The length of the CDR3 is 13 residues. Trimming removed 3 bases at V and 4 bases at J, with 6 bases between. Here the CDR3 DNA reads TGTGCCAGCAGTGAGGCAGTTAATGAAAAACTGTTTTTT. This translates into CASSEAVNEKLFF.

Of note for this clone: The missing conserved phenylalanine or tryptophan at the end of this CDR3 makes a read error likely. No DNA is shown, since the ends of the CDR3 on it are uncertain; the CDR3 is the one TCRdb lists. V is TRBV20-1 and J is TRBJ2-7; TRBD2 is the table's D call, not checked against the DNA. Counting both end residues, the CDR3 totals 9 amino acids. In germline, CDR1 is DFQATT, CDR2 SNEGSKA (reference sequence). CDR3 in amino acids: CSPPTSGRI.

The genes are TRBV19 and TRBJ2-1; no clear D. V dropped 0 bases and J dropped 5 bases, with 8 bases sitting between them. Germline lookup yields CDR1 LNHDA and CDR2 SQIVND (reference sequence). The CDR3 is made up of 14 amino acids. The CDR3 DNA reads TGTGCCAGTAGTATAGATCCCGTTAACAATGAGCAGTTCTTC. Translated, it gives CASSIDPVNNEQFF.